The 16 T cell receptor beta chains given below trace back to one sample, sequenced in a study of shared clonotypes between healthy human individuals. TCRdb's copy holds only in-frame clones and misses some; the assay was immunoSEQ multiplex PCR. The sample lists some 2,000,000 clones, approximately 94% seen once, with approximately 0.13% in the top ten. Sequences were obtained from naive CD4+ T cells sorted from blood. Regarding subset: CD45RA+ positively selected. The receptors come from a man in his late teens or twenties in good health.

The chain links TRBV5-1 to TRBJ2-2; D is unresolved. Trimming stripped 0 bases from V and 2 bases from J, with 11 bases between. This CDR3 has 16 residues. Germline CDR1 and CDR2: SGHRS and YFSETQ. The CDR3: CASSLVVASNTGELFF. In DNA form, the CDR3 reads TGCGCCAGCAGCTTGGTTGTGGCTAGTAACACCGGGGAGCTGTTTTTT.

V usage is TRBV28 and J usage is TRBJ2-7, with TRBD2 as a possible D gene (6 bases). V was shortened by 8 bases and J by 6 bases, with 17 bases between the two germline ends. The CDR3 loop spans 13 amino acids. CDR1 is MDHEN and CDR2 is SYDVKM in the germline V gene. Here the CDR3 DNA reads TGTGCCAGCGCCGGACTATTAATCTCCGAGCAGTACTTC. This encodes CASAGLLISEQYF.

V gene TRBV6-1 combines with J gene TRBJ2-7; 8 nucleotides align to TRBD2. The germline gives CDR1 MNHNS, CDR2 SASEGT. The ends lost 4 bases at V and 1 base at J; junction bases unmatched: 6. The CDR3 spans 15 residues. The CDR3 nucleotides read TGTGCCAGCAGTGGTCCCGAGCGGGGGTCCTACGAGCAGTACTTC. Amino acid sequence: CASSGPERGSYEQYF.

V and J are TRBV4-1 and TRBJ1-2, with 10 bases identical to TRBD1. With V trimmed by 2 bases and J by 10 bases, 10 bases remained unmatched. The CDR3 has 15 amino acids. CDR1 is MGHRA and CDR2 is YSYEKL in the germline V gene. The CDR3 DNA reads TGCGCCAGCAGCCAACGCGCCGGGACAGGGGACGTCTACACCTTC. This gives the protein CASSQRAGTGDVYTF.

This rearrangement joins TRBV27 to TRBJ1-5; D ambiguous. The CDR3 contains 13 residues. The V gene lost 5 bases and the J gene lost 4 bases, with 9 bases spanning the gap. CDR1 is MNHEY and CDR2 is SMNVEV in the germline V gene (reference sequence). The CDR3 DNA follows: TGTGCCAGCAGTATCACACCGAATCAGCCCCAGCATTTT. It encodes CASSITPNQPQHF.

The chain employs TRBV29-1 and TRBJ1-1; unclear D gene. The CDR3 runs to 12 residues. Per germline, CDR1 SQVTM and CDR2 ANQGSEA. Trimming removed 8 bases from V and 1 base from J, with 11 bases in between. The CDR3 reads CSSRPQNTEAFF. CDR3 nucleotide sequence: TGCAGCTCTAGGCCGCAGAACACTGAAGCTTTCTTT.

Only a few counts were recorded for this clone. Other DNA sequences in the same sample also yield this CDR3. The chain uses TRBV7-9 and TRBJ1-2; D might be TRBD1 (6 bases). This CDR3 comprises 14 residues. Germline V gene sequence: CDR1 SEHNR, CDR2 FQNEAQ (reference sequence). V lost 0 bases to trimming and J lost 6 bases, with 11 bases between them. CDR3 residues: CASSLARGADGYTF. The CDR3 DNA sequence: TGTGCCAGCAGCTTAGCACGGGGGGCTGATGGCTACACCTTC.

V is TRBV28 and J is TRBJ2-1, with D possibly being TRBD2 (6 bases). The CDR3 has 17 residues. The V end was cut by 2 bases, the J end by 2 bases, with 16 bases between. Germline CDR1 and CDR2: MDHEN and SYDVKM. DNA of the CDR3: TGTGCCAGCAGTTTAGAGGGGCGGGGTAGCCCCTACAATGAGCAGTTCTTC. Residues: CASSLEGRGSPYNEQFF.

Details on this clone: One end of the junction does not line up with germline, which may come from a read error. This chain links TRBV9 with TRBJ2-2; perhaps TRBD2 as D (5 bases). The CDR3 consists of 14 residues. CDR1 is SGDLS, CDR2 YYNGEE, per germline. CDR3 loop: CAGSVSGFTGELFF. In DNA form, the CDR3 reads TGTGCCGGCAGCGTAAGCGGATTCACCGGGGAGCTGTTTTTT.

This sequence joins TRBV7-2 and TRBJ1-5; D not certain. The V gene lost 0 bases and the J gene lost 7 bases, with 10 bases spanning the gap. Germline V gene sequence: CDR1 SGHTA, CDR2 FQGNSA. This CDR3 has 14 residues. The CDR3 spells CASSLAPGSQPQHF. CDR3 DNA: TGTGCCAGCAGCTTAGCGCCCGGGTCACAGCCCCAGCATTTT. Supplemented by reference TRBV7-2 and TRBJ1-5, the full variable domain reads GAGVSQSPSNKVTEKGKDVELRCDPISGHTALYWYRQSLGQGLEFLIYFQGNSAPDKSGLPSDRFSAERTGGSVSTLTIQRTQQEDSAVYLCASSLAPGSQPQHFGDGTRLSIL.

This chain uses TRBV5-4 with TRBJ1-2, with D tentatively TRBD1 (5 bases). Trimming stripped 3 bases from V and 7 bases from J, with 10 bases between. This CDR3 is 12 amino acids long. CDR1 and CDR2 (germline): SGHNT, YYREEE (reference sequence). CDR3 residues: CASSWGEIGYTF. DNA of the CDR3: TGTGCCAGCAGCTGGGGGGAAATTGGCTACACCTTC.

The rearrangement links TRBV18 to TRBJ2-1; D unclear. The germline V and J ends were trimmed by 1 base and 6 bases, with 7 bases remaining between them. From germline, CDR1 is KGHSH and CDR2 LQKENI. This CDR3 contains 13 residues. The CDR3 coding sequence is TGTGCCAGCTCACCACTAAGGTCCAATGAGCAGTTCTTC. It specifies CASSPLRSNEQFF.

The chain recombines TRBV6-5 with TRBJ2-7, with 11 bases aligning to TRBD1. V was pared by 2 bases and J by 3 bases, with 3 bases of the junction left unmatched. The length of the CDR3 is 15 residues. Germline assignment: CDR1 MNHEY and CDR2 SVGAGI. The CDR3 here is CASSYPGTGGYEQYF. The CDR3 DNA follows: TGTGCCAGCAGTTACCCCGGGACAGGGGGCTACGAGCAGTACTTC.

V gene TRBV7-9 combines with J gene TRBJ2-5; 14 nucleotides line up with TRBD2. The trim removed 2 bases at V and 4 bases at J, leaving 6 bases unmatched. The CDR3 contains 17 residues. From germline, CDR1 is SEHNR and CDR2 FQNEAQ (reference sequence). This CDR3 reads CASSLLTGLAGGETQYF. DNA for the CDR3: TGTGCCAGCAGCTTACTGACAGGACTAGCGGGAGGAGAGACCCAGTACTTC. Together with reference TRBV7-9 and TRBJ2-5, the CDR3 gives the full variable domain: DTGVSQNPRHKITKRGQNVTFRCDPISEHNRLYWYRQTLGQGPEFLTYFQNEAQLEKSRLLSDRFSAERPKGSFSTLEIQRTEQGDSAMYLCASSLLTGLAGGETQYFGPGTRLLVL.

J is TRBJ1-5 and V is TRBV5-6, with TRBD1 matching over 9 bases. The CDR3 totals 17 residues. The V segment lost 4 bases and the J segment 3 bases; nucleotides outside the gene matches: 11. From germline, CDR1 is SGHDT and CDR2 YYEEEE. As DNA, the CDR3 is TGTGCCAGCAGCGTCCTCCGGGACAGGGAGACCAATCAGCCCCAGCATTTT. Protein product: CASSVLRDRETNQPQHF.

This chain connects TRBV30 to TRBJ1-6; TRBD1 agrees at 9 bases. The CDR3 contains 14 residues. V gave up 3 bases and J gave up 14 bases; unmatched junction bases: 11. Germline V gives CDR1 GTSNPN, CDR2 SVGIG (reference sequence). The CDR3 DNA reads as TGTGCCTGGAGAGACGAGAGGGACAGGGTAACCCTCCACTTT. It yields the protein CAWRDERDRVTLHF. Full variable domain (remainder filled in from reference TRBV30 and TRBJ1-6): SQTIHQWPATLVQPVGSPLSLECTVEGTSNPNLYWYRQAAGRGLQLLFYSVGIGQISSEVPQNLSASRPQDRQFILSSKKLLLSDSGFYLCAWRDERDRVTLHFGNGTRLTVT.